These T cell receptor beta chains were read from a single sample in a study of lymphopenia after photon versus proton radiotherapy. Libraries were prepared by immunoSEQ multiplex PCR; TCRdb keeps only in-frame clonotypes and omits some of them. This sample has over 4,500 clones, with around 69% found just once. Sequenced material: peripheral blood, taken from a patient treated with proton-based radiotherapy. The receptors originated from an elderly man with esophageal cancer. Both conserved end residues are part of each CDR3. Fields, in order: CDR3 DNA, CDR3 protein, J gene, V gene, clone size, D gene. The D gene is left open where the match is weak. Size is stated for part of the rows, as once, few or many counts, or as a class when the clone is expanded.

CDR3nt: TGTGCCAGCAGCGCCCCGGACATCCGGAACACTGAAGCTTTCTTT
CDR3aa: CASSAPDIRNTEAFF
j_gene: TRBJ1-1
v_gene: TRBV6-6
abundance: .
d_gene: .

CDR3nt: TGTACCAGCAGCTTAGCAGTACGCTCCTACGAGCAGTACTTC
CDR3aa: CTSSLAVRSYEQYF
j_gene: TRBJ2-7
v_gene: TRBV11-2
abundance: .
d_gene: .

CDR3nt: TGCGCCAGCAAAAGCACCGGGGAGCTGTTTTTT
CDR3aa: CASKSTGELFF
j_gene: TRBJ2-2
v_gene: TRBV10-2
abundance: .
d_gene: .

CDR3nt: TGTGCCAGCGGGACAGGGGTGGCCGGGGAGCTGTTTTTT
CDR3aa: CASGTGVAGELFF
j_gene: TRBJ2-2
v_gene: TRBV2
abundance: .
d_gene: TRBD1

CDR3nt: TGTGCCAGCAGCCGGGGGCCTGGGGCGGGAGGGAATACAAATGAGCAGTTCTTC
CDR3aa: CASSRGPGAGGNTNEQFF
j_gene: TRBJ2-1
v_gene: TRBV7-2
abundance: .
d_gene: TRBD2

CDR3nt: TGCAGCGTTGATTCTCTAGCGGGGGGCAATGAGAATACGCAGTATTTT
CDR3aa: CSVDSLAGGNENTQYF
j_gene: TRBJ2-3
v_gene: TRBV29-1
abundance: few
d_gene: TRBD2

CDR3nt: TGTGCCAGCAGCTCTGAAAGCCCGGCCGACGTGGACACTGAAGCTTTCTTT
CDR3aa: CASSSESPADVDTEAFF
j_gene: TRBJ1-1
v_gene: TRBV11-3
abundance: few
d_gene: .

CDR3nt: TGTGCCAGCAGTGAAGGGACCCAGTCGAGGGCCCCCCAAGAGACCCAGTACTTC
CDR3aa: CASSEGTQSRAPQETQYF
j_gene: TRBJ2-5
v_gene: TRBV2
abundance: few
d_gene: .

CDR3nt: TGTGCCAGTAGTATATCGGGGCCAGGGCGCTCTGGAAACACCATATATTTT
CDR3aa: CASSISGPGRSGNTIYF
j_gene: TRBJ1-3
v_gene: TRBV19
abundance: .
d_gene: .

CDR3nt: TGTGCCAGCAGTCCCGGGCTAGCGGGAATCGGGACAGATACGCAGTATTTT
CDR3aa: CASSPGLAGIGTDTQYF
j_gene: TRBJ2-3
v_gene: TRBV27
abundance: .
d_gene: TRBD2

CDR3nt: TGTGCCAGCAGGACCGCGGGGGGGAACTATGGCTACACCTTC
CDR3aa: CASRTAGGNYGYTF
j_gene: TRBJ1-2
v_gene: TRBV6-5
abundance: medium-sized
d_gene: .

CDR3nt: TGTGCCAGCAGCCAAGATGGAGCAGTAGCGGAGACCCAGTACTTC
CDR3aa: CASSQDGAVAETQYF
j_gene: TRBJ2-5
v_gene: TRBV4-2
abundance: .
d_gene: .

CDR3nt: TGTGCCAGCAGTCCGGGTCCCTCCGGGACGGCTAGCACAGATACGCAGTATTTT
CDR3aa: CASSPGPSGTASTDTQYF
j_gene: TRBJ2-3
v_gene: TRBV28
abundance: .
d_gene: .

CDR3nt: TGTGCCAGCAGTGGCCCGGGACCGATCACAGATACGCAGTATTTT
CDR3aa: CASSGPGPITDTQYF
j_gene: TRBJ2-3
v_gene: TRBV11-3
abundance: .
d_gene: .

CDR3nt: TGCGCCAGCAGCTGGACTAATTTTAGTAGCACAGATACGCAGTATTTT
CDR3aa: CASSWTNFSSTDTQYF
j_gene: TRBJ2-3
v_gene: TRBV5-1
abundance: .
d_gene: .

CDR3nt: TGTGCCAGCAGCTACGGGAGGGTAGGTGAAAAACTGTTTTTT
CDR3aa: CASSYGRVGEKLFF
j_gene: TRBJ1-4
v_gene: TRBV5-6
abundance: .
d_gene: .

CDR3nt: TGTGCCAGCAGCTTAATACGACTAGCGGCACAAAACATTCAGTACTTC
CDR3aa: CASSLIRLAAQNIQYF
j_gene: TRBJ2-4
v_gene: TRBV7-9
abundance: .
d_gene: TRBD2

CDR3nt: TGCAGCGTGGTGGACAGGGGAATTGATCAGCCCCAGCATTTT
CDR3aa: CSVVDRGIDQPQHF
j_gene: TRBJ1-5
v_gene: TRBV29-1
abundance: few
d_gene: TRBD1

CDR3nt: TGCGCCAGCAGCCAAAGTCGAGTGGGCTCTGGAAACACCATATATTTT
CDR3aa: CASSQSRVGSGNTIYF
j_gene: TRBJ1-3
v_gene: TRBV4-3
abundance: .
d_gene: .

CDR3nt: TGCAGCAGTGGACAGGGGGGGACAGATACGCAGTATTTT
CDR3aa: CSSGQGGTDTQYF
j_gene: TRBJ2-3
v_gene: TRBV29-1
abundance: few
d_gene: TRBD1

CDR3nt: TGTGCCAGCAGCGTAGCTCTCGGGATTACCTACGAGCAGTACTTC
CDR3aa: CASSVALGITYEQYF
j_gene: TRBJ2-7
v_gene: TRBV14
abundance: .
d_gene: .

CDR3nt: TGTGCCAGCAGTTACTCGGGCACAGATACGCAGTATTTT
CDR3aa: CASSYSGTDTQYF
j_gene: TRBJ2-3
v_gene: TRBV6-5
abundance: .
d_gene: .

CDR3nt: TGTGCCAGTGAAACGGGAGGACGGGGGGATACGCAGTATTTT
CDR3aa: CASETGGRGDTQYF
j_gene: TRBJ2-3
v_gene: TRBV6-6
abundance: .
d_gene: TRBD2

CDR3nt: TGTGCCAGCAGCTACAGTGAAGGGCTCACCGGGGAGCTGTTTTTT
CDR3aa: CASSYSEGLTGELFF
j_gene: TRBJ2-2
v_gene: TRBV7-7
abundance: .
d_gene: .

CDR3nt: TGTGCCAGCACCCCGGGCCAGGCCTCCTACGAGCAGTACTTC
CDR3aa: CASTPGQASYEQYF
j_gene: TRBJ2-7
v_gene: TRBV28
abundance: .
d_gene: .

CDR3nt: TGTGCCAGCAGAGCGGACAGTTACAATGAGCAGTTCTTC
CDR3aa: CASRADSYNEQFF
j_gene: TRBJ2-1
v_gene: TRBV6-4
abundance: .
d_gene: .

CDR3nt: TGTGCCAGCACTCCTTGGACTAGCGGGTTCAGGGAGCTGTTTTTT
CDR3aa: CASTPWTSGFRELFF
j_gene: TRBJ2-2
v_gene: TRBV2
abundance: .
d_gene: TRBD2

CDR3nt: TGTGCCAGTAGCCCGTGGGAAGGGGAAGCCTACAATGAGCAGTTCTTC
CDR3aa: CASSPWEGEAYNEQFF
j_gene: TRBJ2-1
v_gene: TRBV19
abundance: .
d_gene: .

CDR3nt: TGCGCCAGCAGTAGGGGTATAGGCAATGAGCAGTTCTTC
CDR3aa: CASSRGIGNEQFF
j_gene: TRBJ2-1
v_gene: TRBV10-1
abundance: .
d_gene: .

CDR3nt: TGCAGCGTTTCGGGGACAGGGGGGAACACAGATACGCAGTATTTT
CDR3aa: CSVSGTGGNTDTQYF
j_gene: TRBJ2-3
v_gene: TRBV29-1
abundance: .
d_gene: TRBD1

CDR3nt: TGTGCCAGCAGCCAAGATCGCCACGAGCAGTACTTC
CDR3aa: CASSQDRHEQYF
j_gene: TRBJ2-7
v_gene: TRBV14
abundance: medium-sized
d_gene: .

CDR3nt: TGTGCCAGCAGCCCAAGCGGGGGGGCGGTAACGGAAGAGCAGTACTTC
CDR3aa: CASSPSGGAVTEEQYF
j_gene: TRBJ2-7
v_gene: TRBV7-3
abundance: .
d_gene: TRBD2

CDR3nt: TGTGCCAGCAGCGCAAAAGAGACCCAGTACTTC
CDR3aa: CASSAKETQYF
j_gene: TRBJ2-5
v_gene: TRBV7-2
abundance: .
d_gene: .

CDR3nt: TGTGCCAGCAGCGTAGCTCTCGGGATTACCTACGAGCAGTACTTC
CDR3aa: CASSVALGITYEQYF
j_gene: TRBJ2-7
v_gene: TRBV7-8
abundance: few
d_gene: .

CDR3nt: TGTGCCAGTAGTATTATAGGCCAGGGGCCGAACACTGAAGCTTTCTTT
CDR3aa: CASSIIGQGPNTEAFF
j_gene: TRBJ1-1
v_gene: TRBV19
abundance: .
d_gene: .

CDR3nt: TGCAGCGCCCCCGTCCCAGAGGATGGAAACACCATATATTTT
CDR3aa: CSAPVPEDGNTIYF
j_gene: TRBJ1-3
v_gene: TRBV29-1
abundance: few
d_gene: .

CDR3nt: TGTGCCAGCCGCCCTAGCGGGGGCACAGATACGCAGTATTTT
CDR3aa: CASRPSGGTDTQYF
j_gene: TRBJ2-3
v_gene: TRBV9
abundance: .
d_gene: TRBD2

CDR3nt: TGTGCCAGCAGCCCAAGCTCCAGCCAGACCCAGTACTTC
CDR3aa: CASSPSSSQTQYF
j_gene: TRBJ2-5
v_gene: TRBV7-2
abundance: once
d_gene: .

CDR3nt: TGTGCCAGCAGCCTGGACAGCGCCAATCAGCCCCAGCATTTT
CDR3aa: CASSLDSANQPQHF
j_gene: TRBJ1-5
v_gene: TRBV7-8
abundance: .
d_gene: .

CDR3nt: TGTGCCAGCAGCAAACCCTCGCTAGATCGCTCCTACGAGCAGTACTTC
CDR3aa: CASSKPSLDRSYEQYF
j_gene: TRBJ2-7
v_gene: TRBV21-1
abundance: medium-sized
d_gene: .

CDR3nt: TGTGCCAGTAGTAGCGGGACAGGGTTTCGAGAGACCCAGTACTTC
CDR3aa: CASSSGTGFRETQYF
j_gene: TRBJ2-5
v_gene: TRBV19
abundance: .
d_gene: TRBD1

CDR3nt: TGTGCCTGGAGTGTACGCGAAGACTATGGCTACACCTTC
CDR3aa: CAWSVREDYGYTF
j_gene: TRBJ1-2
v_gene: TRBV30
abundance: few
d_gene: .

CDR3nt: TGTGCCAGCAGTGAGGGAATTCCGGGACAGGCTGAAGCTTTCTTT
CDR3aa: CASSEGIPGQAEAFF
j_gene: TRBJ1-1
v_gene: TRBV6-1
abundance: .
d_gene: TRBD1

CDR3nt: TGTGCCAGCAGCTTTCCCCGGGTGAGAGGGGAGGTGGCTGAAGCTTTCTTT
CDR3aa: CASSFPRVRGEVAEAFF
j_gene: TRBJ1-1
v_gene: TRBV13
abundance: .
d_gene: .

CDR3nt: TGCGCCAGCAGCCAAGAAGAAACTCGACAAGAGACCCAGTACTTC
CDR3aa: CASSQEETRQETQYF
j_gene: TRBJ2-5
v_gene: TRBV4-1
abundance: .
d_gene: .

CDR3nt: TGTGCCAGCAGTTCCACCTACGAGCAGTACTTC
CDR3aa: CASSSTYEQYF
j_gene: TRBJ2-7
v_gene: TRBV6-5
abundance: .
d_gene: .

CDR3nt: TGTGCCAGCAGCTTTGGTTTTGGCAGGGGGCAGTGGGAGCAGTTCTTC
CDR3aa: CASSFGFGRGQWEQFF
j_gene: TRBJ2-1
v_gene: TRBV7-3
abundance: .
d_gene: TRBD1

CDR3nt: TGTGCCAGCAGCTTAGACAGCGGAGACGAGCAGTACTTC
CDR3aa: CASSLDSGDEQYF
j_gene: TRBJ2-7
v_gene: TRBV4-2
abundance: .
d_gene: .

CDR3nt: TGTGCCAGCAGTCACGAGGGGGGGACCGGGGAGCTGTTTTTT
CDR3aa: CASSHEGGTGELFF
j_gene: TRBJ2-2
v_gene: TRBV28
abundance: .
d_gene: .

CDR3nt: TGTGCCAGCAGCTTAGAGGCGGGGGCATTTGAGCAGTTCTTC
CDR3aa: CASSLEAGAFEQFF
j_gene: TRBJ2-1
v_gene: TRBV7-6
abundance: medium-sized
d_gene: .

CDR3nt: TGCAGCGTTGTCAGCGCGGGGACAGGGGATTTGGTGACCCAGTACTTC
CDR3aa: CSVVSAGTGDLVTQYF
j_gene: TRBJ2-5
v_gene: TRBV29-1
abundance: .
d_gene: TRBD1

CDR3nt: TGTGCCAGCCGGACAGGGGGCAACTACGAGCAGTACTTC
CDR3aa: CASRTGGNYEQYF
j_gene: TRBJ2-7
v_gene: TRBV10-3
abundance: .
d_gene: TRBD1

CDR3nt: TGTGCCAGCAGCTTCTTAGGCCCACCCCTCCACTTT
CDR3aa: CASSFLGPPLHF
j_gene: TRBJ1-6
v_gene: TRBV5-8
abundance: .
d_gene: .

CDR3nt: TGTGCCAGCAGCCCGGGGCTTTACAATGAGCAGTTCTTC
CDR3aa: CASSPGLYNEQFF
j_gene: TRBJ2-1
v_gene: TRBV27
abundance: .
d_gene: .

CDR3nt: TGCGCCAGCAGCCCCCGGGTGGGGGATGGCTACACCTTC
CDR3aa: CASSPRVGDGYTF
j_gene: TRBJ1-2
v_gene: TRBV5-1
abundance: .
d_gene: .

CDR3nt: TGCAGCGTTGGAGGGACCCAGGTGTTCTTC
CDR3aa: CSVGGTQVFF
j_gene: TRBJ2-1
v_gene: TRBV29-1
abundance: .
d_gene: .

CDR3nt: TGTGCCAGCAGCCCTGGGGAGATCTACGAGCAGTACTTC
CDR3aa: CASSPGEIYEQYF
j_gene: TRBJ2-7
v_gene: TRBV4-2
abundance: .
d_gene: .

CDR3nt: TGTGCCAGCAGCTTAGAGTTGGGAAGCTCCTATAATTCACCCCTCCACTTT
CDR3aa: CASSLELGSSYNSPLHF
j_gene: TRBJ1-6
v_gene: TRBV11-3
abundance: .
d_gene: .

CDR3nt: TGTGCCAGCAGTCCCCCGGGACCGCTTTCCTACAATGAGCAGTTCTTC
CDR3aa: CASSPPGPLSYNEQFF
j_gene: TRBJ2-1
v_gene: TRBV27
abundance: .
d_gene: .

CDR3nt: TGTGCCACGGGACAGGACAGCTACGAGCAGTACTTC
CDR3aa: CATGQDSYEQYF
j_gene: TRBJ2-7
v_gene: TRBV2
abundance: .
d_gene: TRBD1